The rows below give T cell receptor beta chains drawn from one sample of a study of T-cell reconstitution after alpha-beta-depleted transplantation in children. A single record per CDR3 protein comes from TCRdb applying MiXCR to the PCR reads. The table has a few hundred thousand distinct CDR3 sequences, about 14% seen once. The source was PBMCs, collected from the stem cell graft. All receptors derive from a human donor who donated a stem cell graft to a child with Fanconi anemia. CDR3s include the opening cysteine and the closing phenylalanine or tryptophan. The order of the fields is V gene, J gene, CDR3 protein.

TRBV7-9	TRBJ1-5	CASSSQGEGGNQPQHF
TRBV6-2/TRBV6-3	TRBJ2-7	CATEAGTYEQYF
TRBV13	TRBJ1-4	CASSLRAPEGEKLFF
TRBV19	TRBJ2-2	CASGGFTGELFF
TRBV20-1	TRBJ2-3	CSANPIDRDYTDTQYF
TRBV3-1	TRBJ2-5	CASSQRGQETQYF
TRBV5-1	TRBJ2-7	CASSLEAVGEQYF
TRBV28	TRBJ1-6	CASSLILGGNSPLHF
TRBV2	TRBJ1-2	CASTEGGYGYTF
TRBV28	TRBJ2-7	CASRKERAGEGYEQYF
TRBV20-1	TRBJ2-1	CSAKDSYYNEQFF
TRBV6-5	TRBJ2-3	CASSYSRGGGHGDTQYF
TRBV28	TRBJ2-3	CASKTGGAGVDTQYF
TRBV4-3	TRBJ2-3	CASSQDRRGGRDTQYF
TRBV7-6	TRBJ1-1	CASSLGVRPEEAFF
TRBV12-3/TRBV12-4	TRBJ2-5	CASSSEDRVETQYF
TRBV11-2	TRBJ1-5	CASSLGGRSNQPQHF
TRBV5-1	TRBJ1-5	CASSPGTATNQPQHF
TRBV5-5	TRBJ2-6	CATFAGSGANVLTF
TRBV15	TRBJ2-3	CATSPDRAPSTDTQYF
TRBV5-1	TRBJ1-2	CASSLEGENYGYTF
TRBV5-1	TRBJ2-5	CASNWGGSQETQYF
TRBV3-1	TRBJ2-1	CASSQEGLNEQFF
TRBV6-2/TRBV6-3	TRBJ1-1	CASRGLPGTGGTAEAFF
TRBV5-1	TRBJ1-6	CASSSGNSPLHF
TRBV7-2	TRBJ2-2	CASSPGGRDTGELFF
TRBV6-5	TRBJ1-1	CASSYSDLNTEAFF
TRBV5-4	TRBJ1-1	CASSSGQEDTEAFF
TRBV6-1	TRBJ2-5	CASRQGLADQETQYF
TRBV12-3/TRBV12-4	TRBJ1-2	CASSQGQGLGYTF
TRBV15	TRBJ1-2	CATSRRTGLDGYTF
TRBV5-1	TRBJ2-3	CASRARTDDTDTQYF
TRBV27	TRBJ1-1	CASSRWGTEAFF
TRBV9	TRBJ2-2	CASSVAMAGNTGELFF
TRBV20-1	TRBJ1-2	CSASGTGVSGYTF
TRBV20-1	TRBJ1-2	CSAGGQGGFYGYTF
TRBV18	TRBJ2-7	CASSPWAASYEQYF
TRBV6-2/TRBV6-3	TRBJ1-1	CASSSWDSEAFF
TRBV5-6	TRBJ2-6	CASSSMDRSSGANVLTF
TRBV20-1	TRBJ2-3	CSASQLAGGNTDTQYF
TRBV12-3/TRBV12-4	TRBJ1-2	CASSPPIRGNYGYTF